The sequence of this TCR beta chain was determined in a study of T-cell reconstitution after alpha-beta-depleted transplantation in children. This clonotype has a handful of counts. Germline V lookup: CDR1 SQVTM, CDR2 ANQGSEA. The CDR3 is 15 amino acids. The V end lost 0 bases, the J end lost 3 bases, and 14 bases lay between the germline ends. Unique molecular identifiers were used to barcode this TCRbeta library. TCRdb called the PCR reads again in MiXCR, with one record for every CDR3 protein. The sample yields just under 550,000 distinct CDR3 sequences, about a sixth seen once. Sequenced here: PBMCs from the stem cell graft donor, sampled from the stem cell graft. The rearrangement uses TRBV29-1 and TRBJ1-2; D perhaps matches TRBD1 (5 bases). The sequence derives from a human donor who donated a stem cell graft to a child with acute lymphoblastic leukemia. The CDR3: CSVEDLGRVDYGYTF. For the CDR3, the DNA is TGCAGCGTTGAAGATCTTGGCAGGGTGGACTATGGCTACACCTTC.